The text below deals with one T cell receptor beta chain. This sample was included in a study of blood T cell repertoires in COVID-19. This CDR3 spans 15 amino acids. Trimming cost V 5 bases and J 7 bases, with 15 bases left between them. The germline V gene encodes CDR1 MNHEY and CDR2 SMNVEV (reference sequence). Data came from immunoSEQ multiplex PCR; TCRdb stores just in-frame clones and leaves some out. The sample lists around 140,000 clones, about nine tenths seen once, with around 11% in the top ten. Sequenced sample: PBMCs or T cells enriched from blood (not recorded which). The sequence was collected from a man aged 55-75 years who had recovered from COVID-19. The chain employs TRBV27 and TRBJ1-6, with D possibly being TRBD1 (6 bases). In nucleotides, the CDR3 is TGTGCCAGCAGTCCCCAACAGGGAAGGAATTCACCCCTCCACTTT. Translating it yields CASSPQQGRNSPLHF.